This T cell receptor (beta chain) was sequenced for a study of T-cell reconstitution after alpha-beta-depleted transplantation in children. Preparation of the TCRbeta library used unique molecular identifiers. TCRdb recomputed calls from the PCR reads with MiXCR, one row per CDR3 protein. The table has around 500,000 distinct CDR3 sequences, 23% seen once. Study-level points and caveats: High day-60 TCRbeta diversity in some patients came from surviving recipient T cells and thymic progenitors.

Per germline, CDR1 DFQATT and CDR2 SNEGSKA (reference sequence). Deletions cut 3 bases from V and 5 bases from J, with 14 bases between. CDR3 length equals 14 residues. This clonotype was recorded many times. The antigen remains unidentified. This chain uses TRBV20-1 with TRBJ2-4; perhaps TRBD1 as D (5 bases). The TCR sequence derives from a boy in the first two years of life who had a stem cell transplant for acute myeloid leukemia, so the T cells may come from the graft donor. The sequencing here drew on PBMCs, mostly from graft donor cells, taken 360 days after TCRalphabeta/CD19-depleted stem cell transplant. DNA for the CDR3: TGCAGTGCTAGTTCAGGGCTAGTCCAAAACATTCAGTACTTC. This encodes CSASSGLVQNIQYF.